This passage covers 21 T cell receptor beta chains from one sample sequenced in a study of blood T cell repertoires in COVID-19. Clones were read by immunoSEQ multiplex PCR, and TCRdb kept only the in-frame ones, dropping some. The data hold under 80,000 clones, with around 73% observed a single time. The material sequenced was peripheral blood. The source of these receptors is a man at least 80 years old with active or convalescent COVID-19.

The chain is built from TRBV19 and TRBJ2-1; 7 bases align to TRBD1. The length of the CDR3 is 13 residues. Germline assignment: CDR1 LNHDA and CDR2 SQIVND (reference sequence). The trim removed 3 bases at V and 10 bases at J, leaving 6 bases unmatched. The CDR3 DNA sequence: TGTGCCAGTAGTATGGACAGGAAGGGGGAGCAGTTCTTC. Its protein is CASSMDRKGEQFF.

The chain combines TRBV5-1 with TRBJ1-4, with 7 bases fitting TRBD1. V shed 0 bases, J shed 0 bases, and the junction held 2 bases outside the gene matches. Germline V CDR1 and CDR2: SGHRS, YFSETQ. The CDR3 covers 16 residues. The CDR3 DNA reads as TGCGCCAGCAGCTTGGTAACAGGGGCAACTAATGAAAAACTGTTTTTT. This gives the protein CASSLVTGATNEKLFF.

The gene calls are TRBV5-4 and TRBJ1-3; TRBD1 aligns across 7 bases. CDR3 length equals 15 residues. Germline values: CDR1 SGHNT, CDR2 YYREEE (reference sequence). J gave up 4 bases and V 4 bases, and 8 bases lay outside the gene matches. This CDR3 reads CASSMGQSRGNTIYF. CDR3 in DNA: TGTGCCAGCAGCATGGGACAGAGCCGAGGAAACACCATATATTTT.

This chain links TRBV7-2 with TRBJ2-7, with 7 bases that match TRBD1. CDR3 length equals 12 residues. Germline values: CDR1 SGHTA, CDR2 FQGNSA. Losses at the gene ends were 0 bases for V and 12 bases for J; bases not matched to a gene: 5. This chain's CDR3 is CASSLARGLVYF. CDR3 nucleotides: TGTGCCAGCAGCTTAGCGAGGGGGCTGGTGTACTTC.

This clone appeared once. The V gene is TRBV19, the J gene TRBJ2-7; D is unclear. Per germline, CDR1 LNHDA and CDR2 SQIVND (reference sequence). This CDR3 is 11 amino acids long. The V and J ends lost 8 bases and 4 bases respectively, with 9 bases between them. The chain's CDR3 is CASGQRYEQYF. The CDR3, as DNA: TGTGCCAGTGGCCAACGATACGAGCAGTACTTC.

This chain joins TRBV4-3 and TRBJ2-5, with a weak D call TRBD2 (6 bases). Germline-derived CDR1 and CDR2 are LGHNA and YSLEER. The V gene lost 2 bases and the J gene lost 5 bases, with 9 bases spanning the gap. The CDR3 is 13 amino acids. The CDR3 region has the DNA TGCGCCAGCAGCCAAAGACGGGAGGAGACCCAGTACTTC. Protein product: CASSQRREETQYF.

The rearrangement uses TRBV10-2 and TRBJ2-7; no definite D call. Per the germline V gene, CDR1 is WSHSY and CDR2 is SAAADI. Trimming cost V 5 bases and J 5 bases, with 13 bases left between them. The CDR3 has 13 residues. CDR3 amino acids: CASSNSPRNEQYF. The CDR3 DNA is TGCGCCAGCAGTAACTCTCCTAGGAACGAGCAGTACTTC.

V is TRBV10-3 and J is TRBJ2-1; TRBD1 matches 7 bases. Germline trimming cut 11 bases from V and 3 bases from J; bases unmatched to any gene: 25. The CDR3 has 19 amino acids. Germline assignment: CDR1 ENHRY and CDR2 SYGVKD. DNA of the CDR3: TGTGCCGCCTTCCCGGGGATCAGACAGGGCAGTGGGGTCTACAATGAGCAGTTCTTC. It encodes CAAFPGIRQGSGVYNEQFF.

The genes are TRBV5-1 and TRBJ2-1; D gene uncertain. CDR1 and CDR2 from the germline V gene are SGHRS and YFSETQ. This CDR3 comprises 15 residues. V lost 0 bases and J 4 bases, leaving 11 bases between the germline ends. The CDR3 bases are TGCGCCAGCAGCTTGGTTTCGAACTCTTACAATGAGCAGTTCTTC. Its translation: CASSLVSNSYNEQFF.

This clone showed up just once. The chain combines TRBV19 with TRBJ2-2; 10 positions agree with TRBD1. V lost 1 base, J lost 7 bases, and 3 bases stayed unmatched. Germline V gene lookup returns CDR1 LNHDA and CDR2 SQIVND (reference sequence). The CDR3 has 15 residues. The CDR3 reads CASSIGQGAIGELFF. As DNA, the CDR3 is TGTGCCAGTAGTATAGGACAGGGGGCGATCGGGGAGCTGTTTTTT.

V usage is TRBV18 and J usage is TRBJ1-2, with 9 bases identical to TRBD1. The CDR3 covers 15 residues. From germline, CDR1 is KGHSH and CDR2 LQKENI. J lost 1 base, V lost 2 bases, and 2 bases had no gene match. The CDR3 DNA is TGTGCCAGCTCACCAGGGACAGGGAGTAACTATGGCTACACCTTC. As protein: CASSPGTGSNYGYTF.

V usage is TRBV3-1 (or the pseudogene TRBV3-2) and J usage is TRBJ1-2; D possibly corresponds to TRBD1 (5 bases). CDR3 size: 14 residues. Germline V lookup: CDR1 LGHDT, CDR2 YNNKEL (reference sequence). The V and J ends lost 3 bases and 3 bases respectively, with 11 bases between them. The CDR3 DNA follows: TGTGCCAGCAGCCACAGGGTCCAGGACTATGGCTACACCTTC. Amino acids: CASSHRVQDYGYTF.

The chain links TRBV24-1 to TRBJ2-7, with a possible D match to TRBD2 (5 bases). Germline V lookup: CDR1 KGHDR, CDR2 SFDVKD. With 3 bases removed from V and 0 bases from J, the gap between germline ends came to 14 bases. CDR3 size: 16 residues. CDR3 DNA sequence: TGTGCCACCAGTGATCCGGAGGACGGAATCTCCTACGAGCAGTACTTC. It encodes CATSDPEDGISYEQYF.

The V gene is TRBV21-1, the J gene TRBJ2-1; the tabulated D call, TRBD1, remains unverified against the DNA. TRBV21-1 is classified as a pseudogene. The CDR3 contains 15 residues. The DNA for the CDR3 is TGTGCCAGTCCCCTGGGGCCGAGCTCCTACAATGAGCAGTTCTTC. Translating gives CASPLGPSSYNEQFF.

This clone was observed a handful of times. The CDR3 here is CASSLVGGDLPGTF. DNA for the CDR3: TGTGCCAGCAGCTTGGTGGGGGGAGACCTTCCTGGGACCTTC. The chain has TRBV5-6 and TRBJ1-2; maybe TRBD1 (5 bases). The germline V gene has CDR1 SGHDT and CDR2 YYEEEE. This CDR3 is 14 amino acids long. V lost 0 bases to trimming and J lost 14 bases, with 20 bases between them.

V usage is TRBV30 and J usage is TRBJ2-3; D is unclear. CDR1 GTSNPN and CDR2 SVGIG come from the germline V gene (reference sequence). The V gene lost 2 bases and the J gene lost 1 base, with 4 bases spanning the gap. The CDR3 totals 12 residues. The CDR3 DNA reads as TGTGCCTGGAGTACGGGCACAGATACGCAGTATTTT. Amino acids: CAWSTGTDTQYF. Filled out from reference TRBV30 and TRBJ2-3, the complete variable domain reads SQTIHQWPATLVQPVGSPLSLECTVEGTSNPNLYWYRQAAGRGLQLLFYSVGIGQISSEVPQNLSASRPQDRQFILSSKKLLLSDSGFYLCAWSTGTDTQYFGPGTRLTVL.

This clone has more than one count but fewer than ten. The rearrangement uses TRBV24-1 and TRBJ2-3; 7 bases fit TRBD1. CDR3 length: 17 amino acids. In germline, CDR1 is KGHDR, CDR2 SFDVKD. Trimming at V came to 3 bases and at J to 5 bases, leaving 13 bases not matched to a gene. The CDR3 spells CATSDNLWTGGVDTQYF. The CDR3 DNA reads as TGTGCCACCAGTGATAACTTATGGACAGGAGGAGTAGATACGCAGTATTTT.

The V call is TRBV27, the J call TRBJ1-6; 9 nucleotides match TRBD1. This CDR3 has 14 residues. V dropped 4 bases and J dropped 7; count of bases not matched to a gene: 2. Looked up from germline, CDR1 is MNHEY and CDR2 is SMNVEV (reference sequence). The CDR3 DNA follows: TGTGCCAGCAGTTCGGGACAGGGAAATTCACCCCTCCACTTT. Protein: CASSSGQGNSPLHF.

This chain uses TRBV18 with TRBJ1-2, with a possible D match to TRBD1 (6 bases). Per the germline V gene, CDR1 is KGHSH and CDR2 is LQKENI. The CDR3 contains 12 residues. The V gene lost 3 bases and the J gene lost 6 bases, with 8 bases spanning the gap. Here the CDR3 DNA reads TGTGCCAGCTCACCCGGACAGAATGGCTACACCTTC. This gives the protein CASSPGQNGYTF.

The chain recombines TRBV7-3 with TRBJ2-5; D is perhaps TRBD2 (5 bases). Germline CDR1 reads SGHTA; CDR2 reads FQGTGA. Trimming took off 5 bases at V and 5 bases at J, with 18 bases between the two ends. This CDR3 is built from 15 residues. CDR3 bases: TGTGCCAGCAGCCACCGACTATCCAGGTGGGAGACCCAGTACTTC. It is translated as CASSHRLSRWETQYF. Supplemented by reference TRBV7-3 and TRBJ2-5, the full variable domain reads GAGVSQTPSNKVTEKGKYVELRCDPISGHTALYWYRQSLGQGPEFLIYFQGTGAADDSGLPNDRFFAVRPEGSVSTLKIQRTERGDSAVYLCASSHRLSRWETQYFGPGTRLLVL.

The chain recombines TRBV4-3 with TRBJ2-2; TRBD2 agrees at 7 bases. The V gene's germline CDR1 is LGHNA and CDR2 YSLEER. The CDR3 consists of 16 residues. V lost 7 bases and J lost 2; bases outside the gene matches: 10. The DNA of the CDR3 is TGCGCCAGCACTGGTGGGGGGGAGATAAACACCGGGGAGCTGTTTTTT. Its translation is CASTGGGEINTGELFF.